This T cell receptor beta chain was observed in a study of naive and memory T cell subsets. CD4 T cells were positively selected, then CD8 T cells from the CD4-negative fraction. V was cut by 2 bases and J by 0 bases, with 8 bases left in between. Germline V lookup: CDR1 SGHTA, CDR2 FQGNSA. The CDR3 sequence is 15 residues long. An equimolar mix of two oligonucleotides served as the beta constant-region primer for TRBC1 and TRBC2. Four rounds of PCR amplified the ligated cDNA using nested alpha and beta constant-region primers plus SP2. TCRdb reprocessed the UMI-ligation and nested PCR reads via MiXCR and lists one record per CDR3 protein. The sample includes 100,000 to 150,000 distinct CDR3 sequences, around 35% of them seen just once.

The V and J genes are TRBV7-2 and TRBJ1-5; D not certain. The sequencing sample was made of central memory CD4+ T cells from blood. The sequence derives from a human donor in good health. The CDR3 here is CASSLQEASNQPQHF. CDR3 DNA: TGTGCCAGCAGCTTACAGGAGGCTAGCAATCAGCCCCAGCATTTT.